The source of this TCR beta chain is a study of cytotoxic CD8 clonotypes in ibrutinib-treated CLL. Study in general: Sequenced samples delivered averages of roughly 250,000 productive templates and around 94,000 productive rearrangements. General observations from the study: An increase in clonality occurred at ibrutinib response, followed by a return toward baseline at progression. Higher circulating CD8+ T-cell counts strongly accompanied higher baseline clonality, above age-matched healthy donors. Under treatment, the uncommon public clonotypes either contracted or remained stable.

From germline, CDR1 is LNHDA and CDR2 SQIVND (reference sequence). V was trimmed by 3 bases and J by 6 bases, leaving 15 bases between them. The CDR3 is 15 amino acids. Only one count was recorded for this clone. Antigen unknown. Some clones are missing from TCRdb's copy, which holds only in-frame ones; the method was immunoSEQ multiplex PCR. The sample contains 250,000 to 350,000 clones, roughly 76% of which appear only once. Sequences were derived from PBMCs, sampled at disease progression, from a patient treated with ibrutinib. The chain couples TRBV19 to TRBJ1-5; TRBD1 is a possible D gene (5 bases). The source of this sequence is a human donor with chronic lymphocytic leukemia. The CDR3 nucleotides are TGTGCCAGTAGTATGGTTGTGGGGCGAGGTCAGCCCCAGCATTTT. As protein: CASSMVVGRGQPQHF.